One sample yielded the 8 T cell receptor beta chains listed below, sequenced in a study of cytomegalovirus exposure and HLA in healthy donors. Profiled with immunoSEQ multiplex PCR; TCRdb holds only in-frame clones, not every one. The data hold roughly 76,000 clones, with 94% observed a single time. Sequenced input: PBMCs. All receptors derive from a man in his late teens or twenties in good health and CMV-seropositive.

The CDR3 nucleotides are TGTGCCAGCGGGGGGGAACAGGTAGGGGCTGAAGCTTTCTTT. Its protein is CASGGEQVGAEAFF. The chain carries TRBV9 and TRBJ1-1, with a tentative D call TRBD1 (5 bases). Trimming shortened V by 7 bases and J by 6 bases, and 19 bases separated the two germline ends. Germline V CDR1 and CDR2: SGDLS, YYNGEE. This CDR3 spans 14 amino acids.

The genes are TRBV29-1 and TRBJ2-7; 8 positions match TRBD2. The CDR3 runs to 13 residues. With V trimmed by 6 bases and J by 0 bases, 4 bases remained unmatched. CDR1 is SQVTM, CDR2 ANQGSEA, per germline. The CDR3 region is CSVERESSYEQYF. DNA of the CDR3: TGCAGCGTGGAGCGGGAGAGCTCCTACGAGCAGTACTTC.

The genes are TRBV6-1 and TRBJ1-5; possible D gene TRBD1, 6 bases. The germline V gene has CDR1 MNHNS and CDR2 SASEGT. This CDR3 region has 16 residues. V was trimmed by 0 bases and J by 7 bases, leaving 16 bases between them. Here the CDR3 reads CASSEAGAGVKQPQHF. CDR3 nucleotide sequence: TGTGCCAGCAGTGAAGCGGGGGCAGGGGTCAAACAGCCCCAGCATTTT.

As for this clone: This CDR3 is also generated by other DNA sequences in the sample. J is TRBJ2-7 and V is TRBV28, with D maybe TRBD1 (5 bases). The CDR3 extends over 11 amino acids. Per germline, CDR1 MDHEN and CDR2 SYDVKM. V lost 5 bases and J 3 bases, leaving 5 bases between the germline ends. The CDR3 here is CASSRGYEQYF. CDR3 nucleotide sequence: TGTGCCAGCAGTAGGGGCTACGAGCAGTACTTC.

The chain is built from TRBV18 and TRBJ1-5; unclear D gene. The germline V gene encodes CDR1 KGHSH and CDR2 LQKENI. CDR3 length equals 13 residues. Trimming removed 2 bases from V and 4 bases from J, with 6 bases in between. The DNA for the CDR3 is TGTGCCAGCTCACCAGAGGGAAATCAGCCCCAGCATTTT. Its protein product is CASSPEGNQPQHF.

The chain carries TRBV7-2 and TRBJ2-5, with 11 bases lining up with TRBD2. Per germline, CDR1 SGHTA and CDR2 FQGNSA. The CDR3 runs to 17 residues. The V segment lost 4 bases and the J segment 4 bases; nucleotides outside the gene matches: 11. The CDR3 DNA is TGTGCCAGCAGCTCCCCGGGGGCTAGCGGGAGGATAGAGACCCAGTACTTC. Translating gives CASSSPGASGRIETQYF.

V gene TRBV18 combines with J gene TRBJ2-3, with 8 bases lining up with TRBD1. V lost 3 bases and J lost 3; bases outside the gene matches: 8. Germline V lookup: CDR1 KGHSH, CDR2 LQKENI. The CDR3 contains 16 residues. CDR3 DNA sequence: TGTGCCAGCTCACCCGACAGGGGACAAAGGACAGATACGCAGTATTTT. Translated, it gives CASSPDRGQRTDTQYF.

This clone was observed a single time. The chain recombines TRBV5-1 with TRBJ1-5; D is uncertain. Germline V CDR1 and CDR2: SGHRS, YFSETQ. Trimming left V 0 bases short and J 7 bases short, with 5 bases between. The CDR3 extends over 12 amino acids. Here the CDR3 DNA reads TGCGCCAGCAGCTTGGATGGCCAGCCCCAGCATTTT. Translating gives CASSLDGQPQHF.